Shown below are 16 T cell receptor beta chains from a single sample sequenced in a study of glioma-infiltrating T cells after dendritic cell vaccination. Data came from immunoSEQ multiplex PCR; TCRdb stores just in-frame clones and leaves some out. The sample has 65,000 to 90,000 clones; about four fifths are singletons. This sample comprised blood, obtained before dendritic cell vaccination. The receptors originated from a human donor with glioblastoma.

As DNA, the CDR3 is TGCGCCAGCAGCTTGTACGGGGAATTACTAGCCAAAAACATTCAGTACTTC. This translates into CASSLYGELLAKNIQYF. V usage is TRBV5-1 and J usage is TRBJ2-4, with a tentative D call TRBD2 (5 bases). The V end was cut by 1 base, the J end by 0 bases, with 14 bases between. The CDR3 spans 17 residues. Germline CDR1 SGHRS, CDR2 YFSETQ.

This clone was observed a handful of times. This chain uses TRBV7-7 with TRBJ1-6; D is ambiguous. Germline V gene lookup returns CDR1 SSHAT and CDR2 FNYEAQ (reference sequence). V lost 1 base to trimming and J lost 11 bases, with 12 bases between them. The CDR3 covers 14 residues. The CDR3 loop reads CASSLGGVQPPLHF. The CDR3 nucleotides read TGTGCCAGCAGCTTAGGTGGAGTACAACCACCCCTCCACTTT.

The chain couples TRBV19 to TRBJ1-5, with 7 bases matching TRBD1. Germline V gene sequence: CDR1 LNHDA, CDR2 SQIVND (reference sequence). The length of the CDR3 is 17 residues. The V and J ends lost 3 bases and 4 bases, in that order; junction bases with no gene match: 12. The CDR3: CASSMGAWGQTNQPQHF. Here the CDR3 DNA reads TGTGCCAGTAGTATGGGGGCTTGGGGACAGACTAATCAGCCCCAGCATTTT.

This CDR3 is CASSLVDRERQYF. Here the CDR3 DNA reads TGCGCCAGCAGCTTGGTAGACAGGGAAAGGCAGTACTTC. V gene TRBV5-1 combines with J gene TRBJ2-7, with 7 bases lining up with TRBD1. Germline CDR1 reads SGHRS; CDR2 reads YFSETQ. The CDR3 runs to 13 residues. After removal of 0 bases from V and 9 bases from J, the junction contained 6 bases not matched to a gene.

The chain joins TRBV5-4 to TRBJ2-3, with D possibly being TRBD2 (6 bases). CDR1 is SGHNT, CDR2 YYREEE, per germline (reference sequence). V was shortened by 4 bases and J by 0 bases, with 12 bases between the two germline ends. This CDR3 has 15 residues. In DNA, the CDR3 is TGTGCCAGCAGCCGAGACGGGACTAGCACAGATACGCAGTATTTT. This translates into CASSRDGTSTDTQYF.

The chain uses TRBV6-1 and TRBJ2-2; D is possibly TRBD2 (5 bases). CDR1 MNHNS and CDR2 SASEGT come from the germline V gene. The length of the CDR3 is 17 residues. V was shortened by 2 bases and J by 0 bases, with 13 bases between the two germline ends. CDR3 bases: TGTGCCAGCAGTGAATACCGGGGTCGGGCGAACACCGGGGAGCTGTTTTTT. Translated: CASSEYRGRANTGELFF.

The chain is built from TRBV2 and TRBJ1-5; D possibly corresponds to TRBD1 (6 bases). The V and J ends lost 0 bases and 3 bases respectively, with 9 bases between them. The length of the CDR3 is 15 residues. In germline, CDR1 is SNHLY, CDR2 FYNNEI. The DNA of the CDR3 is TGTGCCAGCAGTGAAGCCAGGGGCGTCAATCAGCCCCAGCATTTT. This encodes CASSEARGVNQPQHF.

The V call is TRBV7-9, the J call TRBJ2-1, with 9 bases lining up with TRBD1. The CDR3 has 16 residues. J was trimmed by 7 bases and V by 5 bases; bases with no gene match: 12. Germline assignment: CDR1 SEHNR and CDR2 FQNEAQ (reference sequence). CDR3 in amino acids: CASSLNRRTGVNEQFF. In DNA form, the CDR3 reads TGTGCCAGCAGCCTTAACAGGAGGACAGGGGTAAATGAGCAGTTCTTC.

This chain links TRBV19 with TRBJ1-1; TRBD1 aligns across 7 bases. Looked up from germline, CDR1 is LNHDA and CDR2 is SQIVND (reference sequence). Germline trimming cut 7 bases from V and 0 bases from J; bases unmatched to any gene: 14. The length of the CDR3 is 17 residues. DNA of the CDR3: TGTGCCAGTACCGAGACAGGGAAACTTAGCATGAACACTGAAGCTTTCTTT. It is translated as CASTETGKLSMNTEAFF.

The chain combines TRBV6-6 with TRBJ2-7; D perhaps matches TRBD1 (6 bases). The V and J ends lost 6 bases and 5 bases respectively, with 14 bases between them. Germline-derived CDR1 and CDR2 are MNHNY and SVGAGI (reference sequence). The CDR3 length is 13 residues. The CDR3 DNA reads as TGTGCCAGCAGGGAAACTCAGGGGAACGAGCAGTACGTC. Translated, it gives CASRETQGNEQYV.

The rearrangement uses TRBV6-1 and TRBJ2-1, with D tentatively TRBD1 (5 bases). CDR3 length: 12 residues. CDR1 and CDR2 (germline): MNHNS, SASEGT. Trimming took off 6 bases at V and 7 bases at J, with 10 bases between the two ends. In DNA form, the CDR3 reads TGTGCCAGCAGAACACAGGCTAATGAGCAGTTCTTC. Encoded protein: CASRTQANEQFF.

The CDR3, as DNA: TGTGCCAGCAGTGAATATCCGGGGGGTTATTCACCCCTCCACTTT. Translating gives CASSEYPGGYSPLHF. The gene calls are TRBV2 and TRBJ1-6, with D maybe TRBD1 (5 bases). Germline CDR1 is SNHLY and CDR2 is FYNNEI. The CDR3 spans 15 residues. Trimming left V 2 bases short and J 8 bases short, with 13 bases between.

V gene TRBV19 combines with J gene TRBJ2-2, with D perhaps matching TRBD2 (6 bases). The germline V gene encodes CDR1 LNHDA and CDR2 SQIVND (reference sequence). CDR3 length: 14 residues. The germline V and J ends were trimmed by 3 bases and 3 bases, with 8 bases remaining between them. CDR3 residues: CASSIGRYTGELFF. The DNA for the CDR3 is TGTGCCAGTAGTATCGGGAGATACACCGGGGAGCTGTTTTTT.

This clone was observed a single time. The rearrangement uses TRBV14 and TRBJ2-1, with D possibly TRBD1 on 6 matching bases. The germline gives CDR1 SGHDN, CDR2 FVKESK. The CDR3 totals 17 residues. V dropped 0 bases and J dropped 1 base, with 13 bases sitting between them. In DNA form, the CDR3 reads TGTGCCAGCAGCCAAGACCTGCAGGGGAGATCCTACAATGAGCAGTTCTTC. Protein product: CASSQDLQGRSYNEQFF.

The V call is TRBV5-1, the J call TRBJ1-2, with D perhaps TRBD1 (6 bases). CDR1 and CDR2 (germline): SGHRS, YFSETQ. CDR3 length: 13 residues. Trimming took 4 bases from V and 6 from J, leaving 13 bases between them. Here the CDR3 DNA reads TGCGCCAGCAGCGTTGGACAGTATGATGGCTACACCTTC. It encodes CASSVGQYDGYTF.

The V gene is TRBV6-5, the J gene TRBJ2-2; D may be TRBD1 (6 bases). CDR1 and CDR2 (germline): MNHEY, SVGAGI. With 2 bases removed from V and 4 bases from J, the gap between germline ends came to 14 bases. The length of the CDR3 is 16 residues. The CDR3 DNA follows: TGTGCCAGCAGTTACCTAGTAGGGGGTGGCACCGGGGAGCTGTTTTTT. This encodes CASSYLVGGGTGELFF.